This TCR beta chain derives from a study of OX40 agonist ivuxolimab in advanced cancers. In the study overall: Ivuxolimab was a fully human IgG2 agonistic monoclonal antibody targeting the costimulatory receptor OX40 (CD134). The dose-escalation cohort was roughly 80% male with a mean age of around 62 years, ranging from about 20 to 80. The paper describes the monotherapy dose-escalation part (N of about 52 patients) of the phase I trial of ivuxolimab. Intravenous ivuxolimab was administered to patients every 2 weeks at six dose levels: 0.01, 0.1, 0.3, 1.5, 3 and 10 mg/kg. Partial responses occurred in three dose-escalation patients, of whom one had hepatocellular carcinoma and two had cutaneous melanoma. Of the roughly 50 dose-escalation patients, hepatocellular carcinoma was present in some 19, melanoma in some 15, renal cell carcinoma in 9 and head and neck cancer in 9. The purpose of peripheral TCRbeta sequencing was to test whether ivuxolimab changed TCR sequence diversity and led to clonal T-cell expansion. Patients were allowed to have had prior anti-PD-1, anti-PD-L1 or anti-CTLA-4 therapy, and around 41% of the dose-escalation patients had previously received checkpoint inhibitors. Study-level results and caveats: In the 0.1-3.0 mg/kg groups, partial responders were among the patients with the lowest normalized peripheral clonal expansion, particularly in CD8+ T cells. After ivuxolimab, more expanded clones were found on average in CD8+ T cells than in CD4+ T cells. Low levels of normalized T-cell clonal expansion were also seen in some patients who did not respond. At doses of 0.1 to 3.0 mg/kg, clonal expansion of both CD4+ and CD8+ blood T cells was observed from baseline to week 6. Which antigens the clonally expanded peripheral T cells were specific for was not determined.

Genomic DNA was extracted from sorted cells for sequencing of the TCRbeta CDR3 region. TCRbeta CDR3 regions were sequenced using the immunoSEQ Assay. TCRdb stores this immuneACCESS table with in-frame sequences only. Part of the clones is absent; in the studies checked, under half of the shortfall reflects unresolved V genes, and no reason is known for the rest. Recorded for this sample are about 51,000 clones; around 84% of them occurred a single time. Of the sample, roughly a quarter falls within the top ten clones. The table lists this clone with a count of one. Its cognate antigen has yet to be identified. Within one base of it there is no much larger clone, and no base qualities were kept. Patients with a history of autoimmune disease or receiving systemic immunosuppression were excluded from the trial. Peripheral blood for TCR sequencing was collected from all dose cohorts at baseline, on cycle 4 day 1, and on cycle 7 day 1. Samples came from an open-label, multicenter, first-in-human phase I dose-escalation trial of ivuxolimab. Adults with locally advanced or metastatic melanoma, renal cell, hepatocellular, or head and neck squamous cell carcinoma were enrolled in the trial. Before TCR sequencing, CD4+ T cells and CD8+ T cells were sorted from peripheral blood as separate populations.

V loses 5 bases, J loses 6 bases, and the germline ends lie 16 bases apart. Its CDR3 holds 14 amino acids, cysteine through phenylalanine. Only the CDR3 DNA stays, 42 bases, in frame from base 1. CDR1 is given as MNHNS and CDR2 as SASEGT, both from the germline V gene. This chain is built from TRBV6-1 and TRBJ1-1; tentative D gene TRBD1, with 5 bases matching. Sequenced material: CD4+ or CD8+ T cells sorted from blood, taken in a trial of the OX40 agonist ivuxolimab. The receptor's source is an adult with an advanced solid tumor such as melanoma, head and neck, liver or kidney cancer. The CDR3 reads as follows: CASSYEGWGSEAFF. The DNA reads as follows: TGTGCCAGCAGTTATGAAGGGTGGGGGTCTGAAGCTTTCTTT.